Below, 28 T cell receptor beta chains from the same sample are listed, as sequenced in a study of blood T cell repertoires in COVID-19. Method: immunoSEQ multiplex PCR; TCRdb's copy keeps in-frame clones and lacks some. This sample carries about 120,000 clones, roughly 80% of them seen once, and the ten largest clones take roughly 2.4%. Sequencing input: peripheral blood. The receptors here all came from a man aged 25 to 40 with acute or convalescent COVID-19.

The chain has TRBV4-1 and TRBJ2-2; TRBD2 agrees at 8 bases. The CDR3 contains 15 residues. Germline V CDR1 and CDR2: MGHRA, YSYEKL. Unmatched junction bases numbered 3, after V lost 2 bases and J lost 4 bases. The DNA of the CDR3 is TGCGCCAGCAGCCAATCCAGCGGGGGCACCGGGGAGCTGTTTTTT. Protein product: CASSQSSGGTGELFF.

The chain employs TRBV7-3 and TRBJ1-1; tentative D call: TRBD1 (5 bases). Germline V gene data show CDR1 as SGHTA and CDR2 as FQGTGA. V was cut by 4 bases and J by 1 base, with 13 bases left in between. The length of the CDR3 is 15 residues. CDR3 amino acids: CASSSMGPGNTEAFF. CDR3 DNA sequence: TGTGCCAGCAGCTCAATGGGGCCGGGGAACACTGAAGCTTTCTTT.

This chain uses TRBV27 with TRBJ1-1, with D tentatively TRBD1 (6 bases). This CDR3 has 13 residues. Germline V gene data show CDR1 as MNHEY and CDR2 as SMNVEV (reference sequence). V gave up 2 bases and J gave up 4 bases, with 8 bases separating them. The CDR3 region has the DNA TGTGCCAGCAGTTTAGGACAGAGCACTGAAGCTTTCTTT. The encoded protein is CASSLGQSTEAFF.

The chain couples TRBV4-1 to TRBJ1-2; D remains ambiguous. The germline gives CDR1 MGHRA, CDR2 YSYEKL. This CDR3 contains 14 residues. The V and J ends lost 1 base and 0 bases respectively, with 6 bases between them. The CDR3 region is CASSQVLANYGYTF. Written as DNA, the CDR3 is TGCGCCAGCAGCCAAGTGCTAGCTAACTATGGCTACACCTTC.

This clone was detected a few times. The CDR3 region is CASSQQAPGNTIYF. The CDR3 nucleotides are TGTGCCAGCAGTCAACAGGCTCCTGGAAACACCATATATTTT. The chain couples TRBV2 to TRBJ1-3; perhaps TRBD1 as D (5 bases). CDR1 is SNHLY, CDR2 FYNNEI, per germline. This CDR3 spans 14 amino acids. Trimming took 5 bases from V and 2 from J, leaving 10 bases between them.

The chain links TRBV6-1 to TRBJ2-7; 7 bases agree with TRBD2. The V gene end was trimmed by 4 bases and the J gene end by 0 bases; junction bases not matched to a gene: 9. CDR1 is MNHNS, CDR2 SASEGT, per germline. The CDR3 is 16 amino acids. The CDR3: CASSVAGAEVSYEQYV. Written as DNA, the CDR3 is TGTGCCAGCAGTGTCGCGGGAGCTGAAGTCTCCTACGAGCAGTACGTC.

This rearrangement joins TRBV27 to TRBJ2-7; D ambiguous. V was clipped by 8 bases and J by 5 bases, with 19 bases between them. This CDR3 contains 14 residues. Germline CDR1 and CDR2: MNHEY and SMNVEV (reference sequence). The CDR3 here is CASSTLSSRDEQYF. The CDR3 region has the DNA TGTGCCAGCTCGACTTTAAGCTCCCGAGACGAGCAGTACTTC.

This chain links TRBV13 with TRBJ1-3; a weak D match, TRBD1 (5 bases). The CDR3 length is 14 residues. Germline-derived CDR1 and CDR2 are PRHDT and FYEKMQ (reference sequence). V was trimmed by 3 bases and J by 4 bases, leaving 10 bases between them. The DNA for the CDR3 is TGTGCCAGCAGCTTTCGACAGCTCGGAAACACCATATATTTT. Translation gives CASSFRQLGNTIYF.

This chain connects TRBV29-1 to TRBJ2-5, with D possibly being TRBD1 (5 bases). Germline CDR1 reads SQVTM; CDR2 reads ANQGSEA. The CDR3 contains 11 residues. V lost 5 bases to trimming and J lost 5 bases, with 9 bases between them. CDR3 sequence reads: CSVMPGETQYF. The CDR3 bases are TGCAGCGTTATGCCAGGGGAGACCCAGTACTTC.

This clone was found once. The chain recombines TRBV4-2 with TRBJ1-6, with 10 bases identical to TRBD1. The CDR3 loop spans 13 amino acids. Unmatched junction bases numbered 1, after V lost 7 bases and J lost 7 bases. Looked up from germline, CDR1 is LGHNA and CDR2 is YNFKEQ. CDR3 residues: CASMGQGNSPLHF. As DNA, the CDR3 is TGTGCCAGCATGGGACAGGGGAATTCACCCCTCCACTTT.

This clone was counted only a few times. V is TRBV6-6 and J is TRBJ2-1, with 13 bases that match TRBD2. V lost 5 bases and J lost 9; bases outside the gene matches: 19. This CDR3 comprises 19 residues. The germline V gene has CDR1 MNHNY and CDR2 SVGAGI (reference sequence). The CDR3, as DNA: TGTGCCAGCAGTCCCCAGGTCGGGGATACTAGCGGGAGGGCCATTGAGCAGTTCTTC. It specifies CASSPQVGDTSGRAIEQFF.

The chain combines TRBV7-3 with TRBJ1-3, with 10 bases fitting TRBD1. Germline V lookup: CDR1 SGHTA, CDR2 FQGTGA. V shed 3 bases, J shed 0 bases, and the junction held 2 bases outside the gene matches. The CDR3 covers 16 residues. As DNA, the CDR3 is TGTGCCAGCAGCTTGACAGGGGGCAGCTCTGGAAACACCATATATTTT. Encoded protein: CASSLTGGSSGNTIYF.

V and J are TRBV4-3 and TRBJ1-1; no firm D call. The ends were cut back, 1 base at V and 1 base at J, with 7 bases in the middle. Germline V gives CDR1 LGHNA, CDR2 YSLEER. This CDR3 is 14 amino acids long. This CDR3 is CASSQVNGNTEAFF. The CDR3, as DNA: TGCGCCAGCAGCCAAGTGAACGGGAACACTGAAGCTTTCTTT.

The CDR3 protein is CASSGTSGVTGELFF. The CDR3 DNA is TGTGCCAGCAGCGGGACTAGCGGGGTCACCGGGGAGCTGTTTTTT. The rearrangement links TRBV6-5 to TRBJ2-2; 13 bases fit TRBD2. This CDR3 is 15 amino acids long. With V trimmed by 6 bases and J by 4 bases, 2 bases remained unmatched. Per germline, CDR1 MNHEY and CDR2 SVGAGI.

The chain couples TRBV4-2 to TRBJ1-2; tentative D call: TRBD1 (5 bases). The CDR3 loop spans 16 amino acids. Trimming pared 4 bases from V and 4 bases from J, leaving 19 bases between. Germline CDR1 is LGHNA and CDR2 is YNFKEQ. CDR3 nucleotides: TGTGCCAGCAGCCCGCCGACAGCCCGACGTGGCTATGGCTACACCTTC. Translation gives CASSPPTARRGYGYTF.

The CDR3 loop is CASSLTLVNEQFF. CDR3 DNA: TGTGCCAGCAGCTTAACTCTAGTGAATGAGCAGTTCTTC. The chain couples TRBV7-3 to TRBJ2-1; no definite D call. There are 13 residues in the CDR3. Germline V CDR1 and CDR2: SGHTA, FQGTGA. With 0 bases removed from V and 7 bases from J, the gap between germline ends came to 7 bases.

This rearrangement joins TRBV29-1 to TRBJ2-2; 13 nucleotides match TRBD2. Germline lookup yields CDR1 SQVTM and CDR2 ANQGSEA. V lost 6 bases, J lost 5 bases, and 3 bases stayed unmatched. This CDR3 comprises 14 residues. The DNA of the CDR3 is TGCAGCGTCTCGACTAGCGGGAGGACCGGGGAGCTGTTTTTT. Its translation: CSVSTSGRTGELFF.

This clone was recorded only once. The DNA of the CDR3 is TGTGCCAGCAGCTTGGAGCGTGGACAGATAAATGAAAAACTGTTTTTT. Protein product: CASSLERGQINEKLFF. This sequence joins TRBV5-4 and TRBJ1-4, with D perhaps TRBD1 (6 bases). V dropped 0 bases and J dropped 5 bases, with 14 bases sitting between them. CDR3 length: 16 amino acids. Germline V gene data show CDR1 as SGHNT and CDR2 as YYREEE (reference sequence). Full variable domain (missing parts from reference TRBV5-4 and TRBJ1-4): ETGVTQSPTHLIKTRGQQVTLRCSSQSGHNTVSWYQQALGQGPQFIFQYYREEENGRGNFPPRFSGLQFPNYSSELNVNALELDDSALYLCASSLERGQINEKLFFGSGTQLSVL.

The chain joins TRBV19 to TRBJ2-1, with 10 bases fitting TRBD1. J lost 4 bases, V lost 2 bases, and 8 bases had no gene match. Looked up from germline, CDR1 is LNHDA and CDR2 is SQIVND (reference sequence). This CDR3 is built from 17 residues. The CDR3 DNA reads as TGTGCCAGTAGTATAATAGGACCGGGACAGGGGTACAATGAGCAGTTCTTC. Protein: CASSIIGPGQGYNEQFF.

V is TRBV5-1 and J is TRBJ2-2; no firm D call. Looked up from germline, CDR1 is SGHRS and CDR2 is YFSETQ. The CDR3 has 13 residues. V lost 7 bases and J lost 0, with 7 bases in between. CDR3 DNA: TGCGCCAGCTCGGGTCCGAACACCGGGGAGCTGTTTTTT. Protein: CASSGPNTGELFF.

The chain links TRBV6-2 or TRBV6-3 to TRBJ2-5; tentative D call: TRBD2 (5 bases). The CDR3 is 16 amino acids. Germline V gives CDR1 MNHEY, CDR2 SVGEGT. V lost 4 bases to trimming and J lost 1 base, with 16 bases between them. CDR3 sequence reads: CASSWTSYDLQETQYF. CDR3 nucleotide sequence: TGTGCCAGCAGTTGGACTTCCTATGACCTCCAAGAGACCCAGTACTTC.

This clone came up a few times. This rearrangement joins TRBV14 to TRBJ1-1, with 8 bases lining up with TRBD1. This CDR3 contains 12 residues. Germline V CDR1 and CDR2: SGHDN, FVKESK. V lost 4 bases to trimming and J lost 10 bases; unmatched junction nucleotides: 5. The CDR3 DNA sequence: TGTGCCAGCAGCCCGGACAGGGTCCGAGCTTTCTTT. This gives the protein CASSPDRVRAFF.

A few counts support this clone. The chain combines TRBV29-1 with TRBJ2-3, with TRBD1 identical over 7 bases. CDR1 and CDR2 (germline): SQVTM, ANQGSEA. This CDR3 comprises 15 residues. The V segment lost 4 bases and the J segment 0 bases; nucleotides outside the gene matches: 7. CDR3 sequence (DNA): TGCAGCGTTGTTTCTGGACAGGAGAGCACAGATACGCAGTATTTT. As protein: CSVVSGQESTDTQYF.

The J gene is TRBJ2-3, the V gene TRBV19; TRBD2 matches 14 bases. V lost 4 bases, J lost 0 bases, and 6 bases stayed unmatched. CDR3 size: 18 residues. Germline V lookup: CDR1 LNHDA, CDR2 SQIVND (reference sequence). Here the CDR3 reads CASSTAGLAGASTDTQYF. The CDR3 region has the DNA TGTGCCAGTAGTACCGCGGGACTAGCGGGGGCTAGCACAGATACGCAGTATTTT. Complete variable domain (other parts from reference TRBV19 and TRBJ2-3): DGGITQSPKYLFRKEGQNVTLSCEQNLNHDAMYWYRQDPGQGLRLIYYSQIVNDFQKGDIAEGYSVSREKKESFPLTVTSAQKNPTAFYLCASSTAGLAGASTDTQYFGPGTRLTVL.

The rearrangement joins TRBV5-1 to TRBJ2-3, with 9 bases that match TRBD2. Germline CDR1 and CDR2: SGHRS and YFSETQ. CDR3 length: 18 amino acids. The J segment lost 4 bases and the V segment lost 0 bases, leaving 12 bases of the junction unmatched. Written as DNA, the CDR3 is TGCGCCAGCAGCTTGGAGACGGGACTAGCATTTCTTTCAGATACGCAGTATTTT. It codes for CASSLETGLAFLSDTQYF.

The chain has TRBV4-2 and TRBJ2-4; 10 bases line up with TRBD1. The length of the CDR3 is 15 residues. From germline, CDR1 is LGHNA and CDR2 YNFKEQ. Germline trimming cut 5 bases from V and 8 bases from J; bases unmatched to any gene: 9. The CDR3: CASSYQTGGRDIQYF. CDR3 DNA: TGTGCCAGCAGCTACCAGACAGGGGGCAGGGACATTCAGTACTTC.

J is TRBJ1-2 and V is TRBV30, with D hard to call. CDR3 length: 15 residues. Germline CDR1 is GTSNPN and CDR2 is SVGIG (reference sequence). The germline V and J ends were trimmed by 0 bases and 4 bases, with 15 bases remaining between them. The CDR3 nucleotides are TGTGCCTGGAGTGTAGACATTGGCAGTACCTATGGCTACACCTTC. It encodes CAWSVDIGSTYGYTF.

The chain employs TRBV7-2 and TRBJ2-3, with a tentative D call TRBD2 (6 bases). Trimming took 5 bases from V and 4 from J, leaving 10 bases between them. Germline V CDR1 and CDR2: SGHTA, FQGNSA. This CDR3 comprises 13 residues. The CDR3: CASSRGDPDTQYF. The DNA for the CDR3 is TGTGCCAGCAGCCGCGGGGATCCAGATACGCAGTATTTT.